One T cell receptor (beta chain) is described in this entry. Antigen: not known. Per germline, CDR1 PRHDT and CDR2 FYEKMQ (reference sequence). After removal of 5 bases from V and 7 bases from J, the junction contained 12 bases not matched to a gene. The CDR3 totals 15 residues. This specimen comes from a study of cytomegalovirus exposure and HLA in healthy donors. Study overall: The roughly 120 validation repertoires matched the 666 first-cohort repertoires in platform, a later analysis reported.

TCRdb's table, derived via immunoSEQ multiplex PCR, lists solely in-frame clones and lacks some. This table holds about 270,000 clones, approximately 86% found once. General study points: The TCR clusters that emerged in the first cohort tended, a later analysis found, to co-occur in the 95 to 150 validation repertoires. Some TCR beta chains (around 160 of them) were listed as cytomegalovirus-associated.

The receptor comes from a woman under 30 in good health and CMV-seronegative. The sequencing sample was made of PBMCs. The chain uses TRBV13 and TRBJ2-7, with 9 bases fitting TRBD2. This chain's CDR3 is CASSPPSGGSGEQYF. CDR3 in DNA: TGTGCCAGCAGCCCCCCCAGCGGGGGGTCGGGGGAGCAGTACTTC.